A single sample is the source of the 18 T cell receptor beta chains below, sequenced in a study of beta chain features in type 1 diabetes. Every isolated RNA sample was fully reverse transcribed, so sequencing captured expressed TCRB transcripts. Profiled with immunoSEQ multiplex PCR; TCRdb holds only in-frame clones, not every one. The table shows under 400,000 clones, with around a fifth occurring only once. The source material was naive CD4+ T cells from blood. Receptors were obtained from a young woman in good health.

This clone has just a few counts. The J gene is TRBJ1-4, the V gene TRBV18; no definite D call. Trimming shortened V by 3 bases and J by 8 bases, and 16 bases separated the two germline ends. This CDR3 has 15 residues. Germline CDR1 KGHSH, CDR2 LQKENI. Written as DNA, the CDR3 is TGTGCCAGCTCACCTCCCGGGAGGGATAGAGAAAAACTGTTTTTT. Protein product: CASSPPGRDREKLFF.

DNA of the CDR3: TGCGCCAGCAGCCAAGCCGTATCCTACGAGCAGTACTTC. It yields the protein CASSQAVSYEQYF. The chain is built from TRBV4-3 and TRBJ2-7; D gene uncertain. Trimming took 1 base from V and 1 from J, leaving 5 bases between them. From germline, CDR1 is LGHNA and CDR2 YSLEER. The CDR3 contains 13 residues.

CDR3: CSVGVEAGSSNQPQHF. The CDR3 DNA sequence: TGCAGCGTTGGAGTGGAGGCGGGTAGTAGCAATCAGCCCCAGCATTTT. This sequence joins TRBV29-1 and TRBJ1-5; D is undetermined. There are 16 residues in the CDR3. The germline V gene encodes CDR1 SQVTM and CDR2 ANQGSEA. V lost 4 bases, J lost 0 bases, and 16 bases lay in between. The variable domain in full, with the rest retrieved from reference TRBV29-1 and TRBJ1-5, is SAVISQKPSRDICQRGTSLTIQCQVDSQVTMMFWYRQQPGQSLTLIATANQGSEATYESGFVIDKFPISRPNLTFSTLTVSNMSPEDSSIYLCSVGVEAGSSNQPQHFGDGTRLSIL.

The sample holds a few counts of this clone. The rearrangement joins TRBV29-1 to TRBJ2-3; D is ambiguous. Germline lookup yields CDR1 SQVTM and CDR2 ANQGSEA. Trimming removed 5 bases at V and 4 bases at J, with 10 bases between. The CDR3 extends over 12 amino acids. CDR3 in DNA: TGCAGCGTTTCCAGGCAATCAGATACGCAGTATTTT. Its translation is CSVSRQSDTQYF.

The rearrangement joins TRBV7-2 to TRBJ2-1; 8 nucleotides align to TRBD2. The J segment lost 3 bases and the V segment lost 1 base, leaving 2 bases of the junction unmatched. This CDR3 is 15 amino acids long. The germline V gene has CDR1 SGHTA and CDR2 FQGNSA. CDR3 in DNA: TGTGCCAGCAGCTTAGACAGCGGGAGCTACAATGAGCAGTTCTTC. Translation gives CASSLDSGSYNEQFF.

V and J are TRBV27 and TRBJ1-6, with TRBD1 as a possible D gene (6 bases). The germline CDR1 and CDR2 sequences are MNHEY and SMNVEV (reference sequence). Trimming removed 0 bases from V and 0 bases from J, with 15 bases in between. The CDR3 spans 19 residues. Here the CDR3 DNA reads TGTGCCAGCAGTTTATCGGACAGATTTACGAGCTCCTATAATTCACCCCTCCACTTT. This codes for CASSLSDRFTSSYNSPLHF.

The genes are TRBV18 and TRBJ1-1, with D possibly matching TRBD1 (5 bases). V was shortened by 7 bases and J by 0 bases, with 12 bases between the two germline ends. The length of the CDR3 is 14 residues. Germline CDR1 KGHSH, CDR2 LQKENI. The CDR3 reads CASLKTDMNTEAFF. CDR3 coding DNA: TGTGCCAGCTTGAAGACAGACATGAACACTGAAGCTTTCTTT.

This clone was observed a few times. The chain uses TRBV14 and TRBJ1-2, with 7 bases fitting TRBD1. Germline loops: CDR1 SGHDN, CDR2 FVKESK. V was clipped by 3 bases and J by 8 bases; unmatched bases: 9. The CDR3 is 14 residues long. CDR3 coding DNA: TGTGCCAGCAGCCACCTTAGGACAGGAGAAGGCTACACCTTC. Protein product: CASSHLRTGEGYTF.

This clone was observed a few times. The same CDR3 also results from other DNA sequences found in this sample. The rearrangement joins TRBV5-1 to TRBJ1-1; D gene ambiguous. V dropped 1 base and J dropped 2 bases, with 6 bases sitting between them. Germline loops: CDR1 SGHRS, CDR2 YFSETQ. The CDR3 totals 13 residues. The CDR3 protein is CASSLNRNTEAFF. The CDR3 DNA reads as TGCGCCAGCAGCTTGAACAGAAACACTGAAGCTTTCTTT.

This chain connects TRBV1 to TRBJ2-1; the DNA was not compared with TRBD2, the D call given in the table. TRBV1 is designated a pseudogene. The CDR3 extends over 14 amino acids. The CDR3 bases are TGCACCAGCAGCCAAGACATAGCCTACAATGAGCAGTTCTTC. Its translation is CTSSQDIAYNEQFF.

CDR3 nucleotides: TGTGCCAGCAGCTTAAGGCTTGACAGGGCCGCAGGTTCACCCCTCCACTTT. Protein product: CASSLRLDRAAGSPLHF. The V and J genes are TRBV7-9 and TRBJ1-6, with 7 bases aligning to TRBD1. V dropped 2 bases and J dropped 9; count of bases not matched to a gene: 13. The CDR3 is 17 residues long. The germline V gene encodes CDR1 SEHNR and CDR2 FQNEAQ (reference sequence).

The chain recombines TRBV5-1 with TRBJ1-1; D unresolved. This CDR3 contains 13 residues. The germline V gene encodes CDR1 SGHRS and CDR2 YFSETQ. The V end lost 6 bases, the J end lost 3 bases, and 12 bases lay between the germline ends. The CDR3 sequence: CASKEGTDTEAFF. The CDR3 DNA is TGCGCCAGCAAAGAGGGCACCGACACTGAAGCTTTCTTT.

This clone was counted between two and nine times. Here the CDR3 reads CATKAGRTDYGYTF. The CDR3 coding sequence is TGTGCCACCAAAGCGGGGAGAACAGACTATGGCTACACCTTC. The V gene is TRBV2, the J gene TRBJ1-2, with D unresolved. Deletions cut 10 bases from V and 3 bases from J, with 18 bases between. The CDR3 totals 14 residues. Germline V lookup: CDR1 SNHLY, CDR2 FYNNEI. The full variable domain, in which reference TRBV2 and TRBJ1-2 provide the parts outside the CDR3, is EPEVTQTPSHQVTQMGQEVILRCVPISNHLYFYWYRQILGQKVEFLVSFYNNEISEKSEIFDDQFSVERPDGSNFTLKIRSTKLEDSAMYFCATKAGRTDYGYTFGSGTRLTVV.

This CDR3 is CSVEDPPGEKQYF. CDR3 coding DNA: TGCAGCGTTGAAGATCCGCCGGGGGAGAAGCAGTACTTC. The chain recombines TRBV29-1 with TRBJ2-5; D might be TRBD2 (6 bases). V was cut by 0 bases and J by 11 bases, with 16 bases left in between. The length of the CDR3 is 13 residues. Germline CDR1 SQVTM, CDR2 ANQGSEA.

The CDR3 DNA reads TGTGCCAGCAGTCAAACCGGGACAGAGCTGGCTAACTATGGCTACACCTTC. Amino acids: CASSQTGTELANYGYTF. The chain has TRBV27 and TRBJ1-2; TRBD1 agrees at 7 bases. The CDR3 is 17 amino acids. From germline, CDR1 is MNHEY and CDR2 SMNVEV (reference sequence). The V gene end was trimmed by 5 bases and the J gene end by 0 bases; junction bases not matched to a gene: 12.

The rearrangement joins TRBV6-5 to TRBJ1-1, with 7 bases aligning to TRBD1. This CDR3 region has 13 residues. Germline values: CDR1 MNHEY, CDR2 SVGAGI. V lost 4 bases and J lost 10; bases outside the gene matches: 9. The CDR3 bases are TGTGCCAGCAGTTTCCTCAGACAGGGAGGAGCTTTCTTT. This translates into CASSFLRQGGAFF.

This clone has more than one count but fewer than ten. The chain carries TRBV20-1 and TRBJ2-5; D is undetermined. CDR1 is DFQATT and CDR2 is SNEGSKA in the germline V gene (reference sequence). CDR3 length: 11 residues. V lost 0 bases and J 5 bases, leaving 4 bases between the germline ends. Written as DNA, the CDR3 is TGCAGTGCTAGAGATCCGGAGACCCAGTACTTC. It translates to CSARDPETQYF.

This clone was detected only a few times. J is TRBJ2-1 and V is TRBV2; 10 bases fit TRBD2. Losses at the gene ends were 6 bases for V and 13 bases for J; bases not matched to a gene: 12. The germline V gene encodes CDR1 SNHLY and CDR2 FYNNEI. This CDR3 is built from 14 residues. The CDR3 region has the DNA TGTGCCAGCAGGGGGACTAGCGCGGCGCTGGGACAGTTCTTC. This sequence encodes CASRGTSAALGQFF.